The present TCR beta chain was sequenced within a study of blood T cell repertoires in COVID-19 (dated by TCRdb to 2020 to 2022). Background for the entire study: Collaborator samples came from the United States, Italy and Spain and covered acute and convalescent phases of COVID-19. The material from the prospective study consisted of cDNA or gDNA derived from T cells, B-cell-depleted T cells, or PBMCs. Subjects who had been exposed to COVID-19, were actively infected with it, or had recovered from it provided the deeply sampled blood TCRbeta repertoires that made up the dataset. The repertoires were made available in a free public database intended to serve as a resource for research on the immune response to SARS-CoV-2. The samples were drawn from two sources: the first 160 participants of the ongoing ImmuneRACE study, and over 1,000 subjects contributed by 6 global collaborators. Sample metadata almost always included a de-identified subject ID, COVID-19 status, age in years and sex. HLA class I and class II types, where available, came from metadata supplied by the sample provider rather than from assay-based typing. The study at large found these results: How much clinical and demographic metadata was included differed by source and by participant, and the metadata was provided uncurated.

Regarding this clone: The antigen it recognizes is unknown. No much larger clonotype is one base removed from it; base qualities were not supplied.

CDR1 is given as SGHRS and CDR2 as YFSETQ, both from the germline V gene. The junction shows trimming of 4 bases on V and 4 bases on J, and the gene matches do not reach 6 bases of it. The CDR3 runs 15 amino acids, cysteine and phenylalanine included. Only CDR3 DNA remains: 45 bases, in frame from the first base. Participants in the prospective study were enrolled through a virtual design, were aged roughly 18 to 100 years, and lived in 24 United States geographic areas. In the prospective study, cohorts were assigned on the basis of participant-reported clinical history obtained from a screening survey and a study questionnaire. Recovered participants in ImmuneRACE Cohort 3 were defined as having two consecutive negative NP/OP PCR tests, clearance from a healthcare professional, or resolution of symptoms. In the prospective study, whole blood, serum and a nasopharyngeal or oropharyngeal swab were collected from each participant by mobile phlebotomists. Additional blood draws and questionnaires over a roughly two-month period could optionally be provided by prospective study participants. Blood samples from the prospective study were shipped frozen or at room temperature prior to DNA extraction.

TCRbeta CDR3 regions were amplified from genomic DNA using the immunoSEQ Assay, a bias-controlled multiplex PCR. The authors' pipeline ran thus. The number of nucleated cells in each sample was estimated from the amplification of reference gene primers within the assay. To quantify the absolute abundance of each unique TCRbeta CDR3 rearrangement, sequence reads were collapsed and filtered. Productive Simpson clonality was computed per sample as the square root of Simpson's diversity index over productive rearrangements. This immuneACCESS table, as held by TCRdb, lists in-frame sequences with V and J called but not all clones. Of the missing ones, under half trace to an unresolved V gene in checked studies; the others have no known cause. V, J and clone size derive from that table, while D and trimming were established from the DNA sequence. The sample records around 330,000 clones, around 90% of which are singletons. Of the sample, around 4.8% falls within the top ten clones.

In this chain, TRBV5-1 is recombined with TRBJ1-3, with 9 middle bases fitting TRBD1. The TCR was taken from a man aged 55 to 70 who had recovered from COVID-19. Specimen: PBMCs or T cells enriched from blood (not recorded which). The DNA is as follows: TGCGCCAGCAGCGGCGGGACAGGGACGGGAAACACCATATATTTT. This gives the protein CASSGGTGTGNTIYF.